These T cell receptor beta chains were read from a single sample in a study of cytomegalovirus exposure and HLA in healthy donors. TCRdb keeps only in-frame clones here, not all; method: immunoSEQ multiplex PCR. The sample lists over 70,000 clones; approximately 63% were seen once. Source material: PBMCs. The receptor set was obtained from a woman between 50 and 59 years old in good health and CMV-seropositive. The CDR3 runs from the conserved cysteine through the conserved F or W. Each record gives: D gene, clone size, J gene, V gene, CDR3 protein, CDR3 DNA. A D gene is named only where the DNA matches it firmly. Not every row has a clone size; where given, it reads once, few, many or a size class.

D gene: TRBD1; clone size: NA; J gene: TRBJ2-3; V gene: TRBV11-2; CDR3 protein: CASSLGGTGNTDTQYF; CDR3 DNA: TGTGCCAGCAGCTTAGGTGGGACAGGGAATACAGATACGCAGTATTTT
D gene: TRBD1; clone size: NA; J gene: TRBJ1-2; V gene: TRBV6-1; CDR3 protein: CASEYRTGINYGYTF; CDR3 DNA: TGTGCCAGCGAATACAGGACAGGGATTAACTATGGCTACACCTTC
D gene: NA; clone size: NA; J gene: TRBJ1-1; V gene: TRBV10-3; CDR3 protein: CAISEPQGRTAEAFF; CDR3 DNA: TGTGCCATCAGTGAGCCCCAGGGTCGGACGGCTGAAGCTTTCTTT
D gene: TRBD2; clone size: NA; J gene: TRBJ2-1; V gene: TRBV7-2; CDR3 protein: CASSWGLARNEQFF; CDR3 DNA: TGTGCCAGCAGCTGGGGACTAGCGCGGAATGAGCAGTTCTTC
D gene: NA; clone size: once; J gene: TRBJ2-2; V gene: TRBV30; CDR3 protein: CAWSGSTGELFF; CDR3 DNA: TGTGCCTGGAGCGGGTCCACCGGGGAGCTGTTTTTT
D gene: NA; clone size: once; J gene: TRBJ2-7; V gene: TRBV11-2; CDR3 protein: CAGRPTGSYEQYF; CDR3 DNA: TGTGCCGGCCGTCCCACAGGGAGCTACGAGCAGTACTTC
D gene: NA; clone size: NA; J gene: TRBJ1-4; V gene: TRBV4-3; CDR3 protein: CASSQAGTNEKLFF; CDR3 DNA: TGCGCCAGCAGCCAAGCGGGGACTAATGAAAAACTGTTTTTT
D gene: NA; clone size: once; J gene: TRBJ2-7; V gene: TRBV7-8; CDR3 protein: CASSRGPAWGLEQYF; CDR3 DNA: TGTGCCAGCAGCCGAGGTCCTGCTTGGGGGCTCGAGCAGTACTTC
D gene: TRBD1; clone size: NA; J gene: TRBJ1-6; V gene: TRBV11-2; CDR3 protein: CASSFQSGTANSPLHF; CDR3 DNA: TGTGCCAGCAGCTTTCAGTCTGGGACAGCTAATTCACCCCTCCACTTT
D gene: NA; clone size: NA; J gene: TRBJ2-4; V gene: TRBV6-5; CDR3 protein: CASSYSSGQNIQYF; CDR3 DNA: TGTGCCAGCAGTTACTCGAGCGGTCAAAACATTCAGTACTTC
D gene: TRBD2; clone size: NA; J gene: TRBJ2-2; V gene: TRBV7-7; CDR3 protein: CASSSGLVLGELFF; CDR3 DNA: TGTGCCAGCAGCTCGGGACTAGTTCTAGGGGAGCTGTTTTTT
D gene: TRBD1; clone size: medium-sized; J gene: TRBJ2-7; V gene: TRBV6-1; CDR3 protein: CASSEARVGTGVGGYEQYF; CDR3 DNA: TGTGCCAGCAGTGAAGCGAGGGTCGGGACAGGGGTGGGTGGCTACGAGCAGTACTTC
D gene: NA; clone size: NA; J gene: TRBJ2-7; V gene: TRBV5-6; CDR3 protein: CASGRRVAGDLYEQYF; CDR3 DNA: TGTGCCAGCGGCCGTCGAGTGGCAGGGGACCTCTACGAGCAGTACTTC
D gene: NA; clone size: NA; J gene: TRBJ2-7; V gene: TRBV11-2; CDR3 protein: CASSPLKRGSGAEYEQYF; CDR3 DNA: TGTGCCAGCAGCCCATTAAAGAGGGGGAGCGGAGCGGAATACGAGCAGTACTTC
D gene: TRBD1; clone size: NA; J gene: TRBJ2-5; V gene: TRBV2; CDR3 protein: CASRRGQRETQYF; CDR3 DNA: TGTGCCAGCAGGAGGGGACAGCGAGAGACCCAGTACTTC
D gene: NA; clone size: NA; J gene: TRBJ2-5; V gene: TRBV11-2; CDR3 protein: CASSLDRVAWAVFGETQYF; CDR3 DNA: TGTGCCAGCAGCTTAGATCGAGTTGCGTGGGCAGTATTTGGAGAGACCCAGTACTTC
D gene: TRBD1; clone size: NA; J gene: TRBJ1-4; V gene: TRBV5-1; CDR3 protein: CASSRTGVDEKLFF; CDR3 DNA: TGCGCCAGCAGCCGGACAGGGGTGGATGAAAAACTGTTTTTT
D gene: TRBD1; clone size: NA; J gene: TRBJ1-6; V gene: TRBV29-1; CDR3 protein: CSVPGQGGNSPLHF; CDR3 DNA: TGCAGCGTTCCCGGACAGGGGGGTAATTCACCCCTCCACTTT
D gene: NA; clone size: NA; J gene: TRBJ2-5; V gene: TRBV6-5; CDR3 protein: CASSGLGGETQYF; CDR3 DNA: TGTGCCAGCAGCGGGCTTGGCGGGGAGACCCAGTACTTC
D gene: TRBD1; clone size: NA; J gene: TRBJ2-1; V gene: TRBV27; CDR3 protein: CASREGAGGFIEQFF; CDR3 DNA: TGTGCCAGCAGGGAAGGGGCAGGGGGCTTTATTGAGCAGTTCTTC
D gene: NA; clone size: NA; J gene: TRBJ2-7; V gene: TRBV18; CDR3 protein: CASYETGTYEQYF; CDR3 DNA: TGTGCCAGCTACGAGACAGGGACTTACGAGCAGTACTTC
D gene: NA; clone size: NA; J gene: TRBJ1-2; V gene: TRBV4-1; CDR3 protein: CASSQIKGSGTDGYTF; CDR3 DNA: TGCGCCAGCAGCCAAATTAAGGGCAGCGGGACGGATGGCTACACCTTC
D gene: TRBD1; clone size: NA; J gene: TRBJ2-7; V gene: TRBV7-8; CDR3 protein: CASSRTGTDYEQYF; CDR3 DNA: TGTGCCAGCAGCCGAACCGGGACAGACTACGAGCAGTACTTC
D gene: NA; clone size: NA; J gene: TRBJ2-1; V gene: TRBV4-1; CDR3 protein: CASSQHDSGTTYNEQFF; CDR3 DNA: TGCGCCAGCAGCCAACATGATAGCGGAACAACCTACAATGAGCAGTTCTTC
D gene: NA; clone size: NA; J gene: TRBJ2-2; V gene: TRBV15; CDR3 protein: CATSRDQSANTGELFF; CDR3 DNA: TGTGCCACCAGCAGAGATCAATCGGCGAACACCGGGGAGCTGTTTTTT
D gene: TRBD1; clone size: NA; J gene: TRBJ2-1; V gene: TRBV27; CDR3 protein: CASSLSDRVRNEQFF; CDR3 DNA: TGTGCCAGCAGTTTATCGGACAGGGTCCGCAATGAGCAGTTCTTC
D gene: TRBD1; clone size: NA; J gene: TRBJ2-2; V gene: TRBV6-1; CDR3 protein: CASSEAAGGTGELFF; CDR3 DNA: TGTGCCAGCAGTGAAGCGGCAGGGGGCACCGGGGAGCTGTTTTTT
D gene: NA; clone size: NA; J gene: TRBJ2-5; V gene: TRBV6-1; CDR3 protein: CASSEGTIQETQYF; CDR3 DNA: TGTGCCAGCAGTGAAGGGACAATCCAAGAGACCCAGTACTTC
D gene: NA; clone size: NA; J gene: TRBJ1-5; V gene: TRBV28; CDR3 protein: CASIEVLGNQPQHF; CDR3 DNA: TGTGCCAGCATTGAGGTACTGGGCAATCAGCCCCAGCATTTT
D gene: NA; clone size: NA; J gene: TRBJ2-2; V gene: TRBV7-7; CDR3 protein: CASSYRAGELFF; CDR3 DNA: TGTGCCAGCAGCTACAGGGCCGGGGAGCTGTTTTTT
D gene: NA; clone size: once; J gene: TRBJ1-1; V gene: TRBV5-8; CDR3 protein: CASSPPFGNTEAFF; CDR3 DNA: TGTGCCAGCAGCCCCCCCTTCGGGAACACTGAAGCTTTCTTT
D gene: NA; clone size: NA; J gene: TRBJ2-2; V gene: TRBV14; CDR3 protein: CASSQFQATGELFF; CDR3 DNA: TGTGCCAGCAGCCAATTTCAGGCCACCGGGGAGCTGTTTTTT
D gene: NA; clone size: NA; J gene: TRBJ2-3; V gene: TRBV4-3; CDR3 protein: CASSQKGLEGDTQYF; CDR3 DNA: TGCGCCAGCAGCCAAAAGGGACTTGAGGGAGATACGCAGTATTTT
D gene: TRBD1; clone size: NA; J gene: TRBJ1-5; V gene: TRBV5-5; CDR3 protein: CASTLTGGQPQHF; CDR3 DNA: TGTGCCAGCACCTTGACAGGGGGACAGCCCCAGCATTTT
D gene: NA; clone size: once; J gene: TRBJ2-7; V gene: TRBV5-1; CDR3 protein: CASRTRHSVYEQYF; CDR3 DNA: TGCGCCAGCAGAACACGACATTCCGTCTACGAGCAGTACTTC
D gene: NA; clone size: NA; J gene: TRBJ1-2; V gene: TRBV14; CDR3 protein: CASSQVGLLTGGYTF; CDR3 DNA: TGTGCCAGCAGCCAAGTAGGTCTGTTAACAGGTGGCTACACCTTC
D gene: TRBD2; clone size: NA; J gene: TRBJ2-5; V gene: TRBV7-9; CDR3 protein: CASTTRGGEETQYF; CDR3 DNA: TGTGCCAGCACCACACGGGGGGGAGAAGAGACCCAGTACTTC
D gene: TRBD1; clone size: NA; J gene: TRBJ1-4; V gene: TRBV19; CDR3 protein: CASGTTGGNEKLFF; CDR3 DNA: TGTGCCAGTGGCACGACAGGGGGGAATGAAAAACTGTTTTTT
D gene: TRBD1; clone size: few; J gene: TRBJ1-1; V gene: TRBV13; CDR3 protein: CASSRQGQGHTEAFF; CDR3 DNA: TGTGCCAGCAGCCGGCAGGGACAGGGACACACTGAAGCTTTCTTT
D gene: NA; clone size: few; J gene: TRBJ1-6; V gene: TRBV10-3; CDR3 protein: CAIGPGENSPLHF; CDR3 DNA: TGTGCCATTGGCCCAGGGGAAAATTCACCCCTCCACTTT
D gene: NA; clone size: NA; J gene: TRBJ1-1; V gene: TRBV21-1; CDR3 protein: CASHLVQGMNTEAFF; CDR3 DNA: TGTGCCAGCCATTTGGTACAGGGGATGAACACTGAAGCTTTCTTT
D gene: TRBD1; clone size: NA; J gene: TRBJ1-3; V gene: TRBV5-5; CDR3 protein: CASSLDRGAGNTIYF; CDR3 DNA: TGTGCCAGCAGCTTGGACAGGGGGGCTGGAAACACCATATATTTT
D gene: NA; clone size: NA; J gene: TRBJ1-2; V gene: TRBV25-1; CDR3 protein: CASSEYRSGDGYTF; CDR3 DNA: TGTGCCAGCAGTGAATATAGATCGGGTGACGGCTACACCTTC
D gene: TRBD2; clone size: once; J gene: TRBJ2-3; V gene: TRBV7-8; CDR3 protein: CASSFLTGGGDTQYF; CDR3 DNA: TGTGCCAGCAGCTTTCTAACGGGAGGAGGAGATACGCAGTATTTT
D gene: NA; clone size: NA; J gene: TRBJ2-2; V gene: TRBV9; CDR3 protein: CASSGQAANTGELFF; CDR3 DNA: TGTGCCAGCAGCGGTCAGGCCGCGAACACCGGGGAGCTGTTTTTT
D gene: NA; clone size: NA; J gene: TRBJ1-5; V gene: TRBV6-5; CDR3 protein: CASRYAMSSNQPQHF; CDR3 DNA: TGTGCCAGCAGATACGCTATGAGTAGCAATCAGCCCCAGCATTTT